The clone carrying this TCR beta chain was counted many times. The antigen remains unidentified. Arm-PCR with iRepertoire HTBI primers amplified the CDR3 regions for these TCR beta libraries. Each CDR3 protein gets one entry after TCRdb re-called the multiplex PCR reads with MiXCR. The sample yields about 470,000 distinct CDR3 sequences, roughly 16% seen once. Time point of the sample: newly diagnosed GD, antithyroid drugs for less than 3 months. The TCR library was prepared using RNA isolated from PBMCs. Germline V lookup: CDR1 GTSNPN, CDR2 SVGIG (reference sequence). With 6 bases removed from V and 6 bases from J, the gap between germline ends came to 11 bases. The CDR3 runs to 11 residues. This sample was included in a study of regulatory T cells in long-lasting Graves disease. About the study: Antithyroid drug use was under 3 months in newly diagnosed Graves' patients. Broader study findings: Persistent disease was characterized by preferential usage of TRBV28, TRBJ1-2 and TRBJ2-5.

These data were also filed under a second study, of T cells in Graves' hyperthyroidism and ophthalmopathy. This second study notes: Uncontrolled infection, other autoimmune disease, pregnancy or lactation led to exclusion. Stable hyperthyroidism and ophthalmopathy were separated using 13 V-J signatures.

The input for sequencing was peripheral blood mononuclear cells (PBMCs), taken at new diagnosis, from a patient treated with antithyroid drugs. This sequence joins TRBV30 and TRBJ1-1; perhaps TRBD1 as D (5 bases). The receptor was isolated from a man between 35 and 55 years old with Graves disease. The CDR3 coding sequence is TGTGCCTGTACAGGATACGCTGAAGCTTTCTTT. Its translation: CACTGYAEAFF. Looking up the rest from reference TRBV30 and TRBJ1-1 gives the full variable domain: SQTIHQWPATLVQPVGSPLSLECTVEGTSNPNLYWYRQAAGRGLQLLFYSVGIGQISSEVPQNLSASRPQDRQFILSSKKLLLSDSGFYLCACTGYAEAFFGQGTRLTVV.